The clone carrying this TCR beta chain was seen more than once but under ten times. Its antigen is not identified. The CDR3 has 11 residues. Germline lookup yields CDR1 MDHEN and CDR2 SYDVKM. V was cut by 4 bases and J by 7 bases, with 5 bases left in between. This sample was included in a study of CD8+CD57+ T cells in acquired aplastic anemia. Study observations and caveats: A set of 25 to 35 CD8+ CDR3 sequences was shared between patients and controls, and these sequences appeared highly expressed in patients.

Researchers used genomic DNA as the template to profile TCR beta VDJ and CDR3. One entry per CDR3 protein results from TCRdb running MiXCR on the reads. The sample holds roughly 300,000 distinct CDR3 sequences, 45% to 65% seen once. This TCR came from a human donor with severe aplastic anemia or a healthy control (not recorded which). What was sequenced was sorted CD4+, CD8+, or CD8+CD57+ T cells (not recorded which) from PBMCs. The chain recombines TRBV28 with TRBJ2-1; no clear D gene. CDR3 nucleotides: TGTGCCAGCAGTTCCCGGAATGAGCAGTTCTTC. It encodes CASSSRNEQFF. The full variable domain, in which reference TRBV28 and TRBJ2-1 provide the parts outside the CDR3, is DVKVTQSSRYLVKRTGEKVFLECVQDMDHENMFWYRQDPGLGLRLIYFSYDVKMKEKGDIPEGYSVSREKKERFSLILESASTNQTSMYLCASSSRNEQFFGPGTRLTVL.